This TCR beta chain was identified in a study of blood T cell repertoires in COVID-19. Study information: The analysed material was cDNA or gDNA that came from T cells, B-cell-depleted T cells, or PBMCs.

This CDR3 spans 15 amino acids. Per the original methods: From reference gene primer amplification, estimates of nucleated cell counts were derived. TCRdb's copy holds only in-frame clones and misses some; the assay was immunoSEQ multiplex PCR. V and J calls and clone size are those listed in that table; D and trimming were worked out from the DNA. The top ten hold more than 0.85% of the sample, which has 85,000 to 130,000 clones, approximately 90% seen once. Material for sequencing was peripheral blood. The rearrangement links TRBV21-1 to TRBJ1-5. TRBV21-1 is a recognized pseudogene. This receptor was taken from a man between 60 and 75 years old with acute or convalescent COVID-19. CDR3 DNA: TGTGCCAGCAGCAAAGCCGAGAAGTTCAATCAGCCCCAGCATTTT. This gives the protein CASSKAEKFNQPQHF.